What follows are 21 T cell receptor beta chains derived from one specimen sequenced in a study of CD8 T cell repertoires and HIV-1 epitope variants. Generated by immunoSEQ multiplex PCR, the TCRdb table keeps only in-frame clones and is missing some. In the table there are tens of thousands of clones, just under 75% of which are singletons. The sample was uncultured baseline CD8+ T cells from peripheral blood mononuclear cells (PBMCs). The receptor source for this set is a male donor with HIV.

The chain couples TRBV20-1 to TRBJ1-2, with 8 bases matching TRBD1. V lost 5 bases to trimming and J lost 9 bases; unmatched junction nucleotides: 5. The CDR3 runs to 11 residues. The V gene's germline CDR1 is DFQATT and CDR2 SNEGSKA (reference sequence). CDR3 in amino acids: CSARQGKRYTF. The CDR3, as DNA: TGCAGTGCTCGACAGGGGAAGCGCTACACCTTC.

The V gene is TRBV19, the J gene TRBJ1-1, with D unresolved. CDR1 is LNHDA, CDR2 SQIVND, per germline (reference sequence). The V end was cut by 5 bases, the J end by 3 bases, with 10 bases between. The CDR3 sequence is 13 residues long. The CDR3 nucleotides read TGTGCCAGTAGTCGCGACACCTACACTGAAGCTTTCTTT. It specifies CASSRDTYTEAFF.

The chain links TRBV29-1 to TRBJ2-1; a weak D match, TRBD2 (5 bases). The germline V gene encodes CDR1 SQVTM and CDR2 ANQGSEA. With 5 bases removed from V and 7 bases from J, the gap between germline ends came to 9 bases. The CDR3 has 11 residues. The CDR3 DNA reads TGCAGCGTTAGGAGAGGGAATGAGCAGTTCTTC. Its protein product is CSVRRGNEQFF.

This clone occurred a few times. The chain uses TRBV5-1 and TRBJ1-1; D unclear. The CDR3 consists of 14 residues. V was cut by 6 bases and J by 1 base, with 13 bases left in between. CDR1 and CDR2 from the germline V gene are SGHRS and YFSETQ. CDR3 region: CASTQNVGNTEAFF. The CDR3 bases are TGCGCCAGCACCCAGAACGTGGGGAACACTGAAGCTTTCTTT.

The rearrangement uses TRBV28 and TRBJ1-6; TRBD1 matches at 7 bases. The junction had 5 bases not matched to a gene; V was cut back by 5 bases and J by 10 bases. The V gene's germline CDR1 is MDHEN and CDR2 SYDVKM. CDR3 length: 13 amino acids. CDR3 amino acids: CASSPQGWSPLHF. The DNA for the CDR3 is TGTGCCAGCAGTCCACAGGGGTGGTCACCCCTCCACTTT.

V is TRBV7-9 and J is TRBJ1-2, with D perhaps TRBD1 (5 bases). Between the trimmed V and J ends, which lost 3 bases and 2 bases, there was a span of 10 bases. The CDR3 has 14 amino acids. Looked up from germline, CDR1 is SEHNR and CDR2 is FQNEAQ (reference sequence). The chain's CDR3 is CASSFGDANYGYTF. The CDR3 DNA reads TGTGCCAGCAGCTTTGGGGACGCCAACTATGGCTACACCTTC.

This clone was recorded only once. The rearrangement joins TRBV10-1 to TRBJ2-3; 10 bases fit TRBD2. Germline CDR1 reads WNHNN; CDR2 reads SYGVQD (reference sequence). This CDR3 has 16 amino acids. V lost 4 bases to trimming and J lost 6 bases; unmatched junction nucleotides: 10. The CDR3 loop reads CASSGVSSGSWDTQYF. Here the CDR3 DNA reads TGCGCCAGCAGTGGAGTTTCTAGCGGGAGTTGGGATACGCAGTATTTT.

The rearrangement uses TRBV4-1 and TRBJ2-3, with 7 bases lining up with TRBD1. From germline, CDR1 is MGHRA and CDR2 YSYEKL. With 4 bases clipped from V and 3 bases from J, the junction kept 10 bases outside the gene matches. The CDR3 spans 16 residues. CDR3 sequence: CASSRQTGRGTDTQYF. The CDR3 DNA reads TGCGCCAGCAGCCGCCAGACAGGGAGAGGGACAGATACGCAGTATTTT.

In DNA, the CDR3 is TGTGCCAGCAGTGAAGCGCAATACGGGGAGCTGTTTTTT. This codes for CASSEAQYGELFF. The rearrangement links TRBV6-1 to TRBJ2-2; no firm D call. The CDR3 has 13 amino acids. Trimming shortened V by 0 bases and J by 7 bases, and 6 bases separated the two germline ends. The germline V gene has CDR1 MNHNS and CDR2 SASEGT.

V is TRBV7-8 and J is TRBJ2-7; perhaps TRBD2 as D (6 bases). V dropped 1 base and J dropped 1 base, with 17 bases sitting between them. Germline assignment: CDR1 SGHVS and CDR2 FQNEAQ. The CDR3 contains 17 residues. The CDR3 DNA reads as TGTGCCAGCAGCTTAGTCGGGGGTCACCCCAATTCCTACGAGCAGTACTTC. Protein sequence: CASSLVGGHPNSYEQYF. Full variable domain (rest looked up from reference TRBV7-8 and TRBJ2-7): GAGVSQSPRYKVAKRGQDVALRCDPISGHVSLFWYQQALGQGPEFLTYFQNEAQLDKSGLPSDRFFAERPEGSVSTLKIQRTQQEDSAVYLCASSLVGGHPNSYEQYFGPGTRLTVT.

V gene TRBV29-1 combines with J gene TRBJ2-2, with D unclear. CDR3 length: 12 residues. The germline V and J ends were trimmed by 4 bases and 2 bases, with 5 bases remaining between them. CDR1 and CDR2 from the germline V gene are SQVTM and ANQGSEA. The CDR3 reads CSVGSNTGELFF. CDR3 sequence (DNA): TGCAGCGTTGGATCAAACACCGGGGAGCTGTTTTTT.

The V and J genes are TRBV5-5 and TRBJ1-5; D is perhaps TRBD1 (5 bases). The germline V and J ends were trimmed by 4 bases and 1 base, with 12 bases remaining between them. Germline lookup yields CDR1 SGHKS and CDR2 YYEKEE (reference sequence). There are 15 residues in the CDR3. The CDR3 DNA reads as TGTGCCAGCAGCCCCGATGCAGGGAGCAATCAGCCCCAGCATTTT. Translation: CASSPDAGSNQPQHF.

The chain uses TRBV7-9 and TRBJ2-7; D is unclear. The CDR3 sequence is 16 residues long. CDR1 is SEHNR, CDR2 FQNEAQ, per germline (reference sequence). The germline V and J ends were trimmed by 1 base and 7 bases, with 20 bases remaining between them. In nucleotides, the CDR3 is TGTGCCAGCAGCTTAGTATCCGGAACTTACCCGCGGGAGCAGTACTTC. Amino acids: CASSLVSGTYPREQYF.

This clone was counted between two and nine times. The chain employs TRBV27 and TRBJ2-1; the match to TRBD2 covers 8 bases. The CDR3 is made up of 16 amino acids. Germline values: CDR1 MNHEY, CDR2 SMNVEV (reference sequence). The trim removed 4 bases at V and 8 bases at J, leaving 13 bases unmatched. The CDR3 sequence is CASSSPLGTRFYEQFF. The CDR3 bases are TGTGCCAGCAGTTCCCCCTTGGGGACTAGATTCTATGAGCAGTTCTTC.

V usage is TRBV6-1 and J usage is TRBJ2-7, with 8 bases fitting TRBD1. V shed 2 bases and J 5 bases; nucleotides not matched to a gene: 8. CDR3 size: 15 residues. Looked up from germline, CDR1 is MNHNS and CDR2 is SASEGT. The CDR3 sequence: CASSETGGPPHEQYF. In DNA form, the CDR3 reads TGTGCCAGCAGTGAAACAGGGGGGCCTCCTCACGAGCAGTACTTC.

The chain recombines TRBV7-2 with TRBJ2-5; 7 bases agree with TRBD2. The CDR3 is made up of 16 amino acids. The germline V gene has CDR1 SGHTA and CDR2 FQGNSA. V was pared by 0 bases and J by 1 base, with 5 bases of the junction left unmatched. The CDR3: CASSLAGRAGQETQYF. DNA for the CDR3: TGTGCCAGCAGCTTAGCGGGGAGGGCAGGCCAAGAGACCCAGTACTTC.

The chain is built from TRBV28 and TRBJ2-6; TRBD2 aligns across 15 bases. CDR3 size: 23 residues. V shed 1 base, J shed 0 bases, and the junction held 13 bases outside the gene matches. The germline gives CDR1 MDHEN, CDR2 SYDVKM. The CDR3 sequence is CASSLFGVRTSGRESSGANVLTF. In DNA form, the CDR3 reads TGTGCCAGCAGTTTATTTGGCGTTAGGACTAGCGGGAGGGAAAGCTCTGGGGCCAACGTCCTGACTTTC.

The chain joins TRBV11-2 to TRBJ2-7, with 10 bases aligning to TRBD2. J lost 3 bases, V lost 5 bases, and 4 bases had no gene match. CDR1 is SGHAT, CDR2 FQNNGV, per germline. CDR3 size: 14 residues. CDR3 DNA sequence: TGTGCCAGCAGCCCCCAGCGGGAGGGCTACGAGCAGTACTTC. This codes for CASSPQREGYEQYF.

V usage is TRBV27 and J usage is TRBJ2-5, with a possible D match to TRBD1 (5 bases). CDR3 length: 16 amino acids. CDR1 and CDR2 (germline): MNHEY, SMNVEV (reference sequence). V lost 0 bases, J lost 1 base, and 12 bases lay in between. This CDR3 reads CASSLSGRTIQETQYF. The CDR3 DNA follows: TGTGCCAGCAGTTTATCGGGCCGGACAATCCAAGAGACCCAGTACTTC.

This clone appeared a few times. The V gene is TRBV27, the J gene TRBJ1-2, with a weak D call TRBD1 (5 bases). This CDR3 region has 15 residues. Germline loops: CDR1 MNHEY, CDR2 SMNVEV (reference sequence). V was trimmed by 6 bases and J by 8 bases, leaving 22 bases between them. The CDR3 nucleotides read TGTGCCAGCAGATCATTACTGGGACGAGTCATAGGCTACACCTTC. Its protein is CASRSLLGRVIGYTF.

The V and J genes are TRBV6-1 and TRBJ1-3; no firm D call. V was clipped by 8 bases and J by 4 bases, with 9 bases between them. The CDR3 totals 12 residues. The germline CDR1 and CDR2 sequences are MNHNS and SASEGT. The CDR3 nucleotides read TGTGCCAGCGGGTCCGCGGGAAACACCATATATTTT. Translation gives CASGSAGNTIYF.